This TCR beta chain was sequenced for a study of T cell changes during pregnancy in multiple sclerosis. CDR3 length: 15 amino acids. TCRdb's table, derived via immunoSEQ multiplex PCR, lists solely in-frame clones and lacks some. The sample consists of tens of thousands of clones, 88% of them appearing once. This TCR was sampled from a female donor with multiple sclerosis, enrolled in a pregnancy study. Source: CD4+ T cells from peripheral blood mononuclear cells, taken in the second trimester of pregnancy. The V and J genes are TRBV21-1 and TRBJ1-1; the D call TRBD1 from the table was never checked on the DNA. TRBV21-1 represents a pseudogene. CDR3 residues: CASYLGRGQNTEAFF. The CDR3 DNA is TGTGCCAGCTACCTAGGCAGGGGTCAGAACACTGAAGCTTTCTTT.